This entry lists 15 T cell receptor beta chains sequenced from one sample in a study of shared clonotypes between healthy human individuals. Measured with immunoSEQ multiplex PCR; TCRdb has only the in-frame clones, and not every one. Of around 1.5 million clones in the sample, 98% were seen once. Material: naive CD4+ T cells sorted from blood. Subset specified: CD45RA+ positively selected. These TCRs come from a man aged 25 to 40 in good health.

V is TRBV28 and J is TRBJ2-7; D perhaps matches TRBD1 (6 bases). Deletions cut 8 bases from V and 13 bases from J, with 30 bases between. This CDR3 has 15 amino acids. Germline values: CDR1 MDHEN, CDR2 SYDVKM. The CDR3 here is CASCPDRKLLRANYF. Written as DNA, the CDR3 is TGTGCCAGCTGCCCAGACAGGAAACTCCTACGAGCTAACTACTTC.

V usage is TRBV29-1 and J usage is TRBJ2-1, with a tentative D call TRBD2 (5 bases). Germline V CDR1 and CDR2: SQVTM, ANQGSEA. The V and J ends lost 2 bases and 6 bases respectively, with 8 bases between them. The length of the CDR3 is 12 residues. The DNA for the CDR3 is TGCAGCGTTGAACGGGGAAGCAATGAGCAGTTCTTC. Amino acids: CSVERGSNEQFF.

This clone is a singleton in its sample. The CDR3 region has the DNA TGTGCCAGCAGTGCCACAGGGATAACCTACAATGAGCAGTTCTTC. Translation gives CASSATGITYNEQFF. The V and J genes are TRBV25-1 and TRBJ2-1, with a tentative D call TRBD1 (6 bases). Germline values: CDR1 MGHDK, CDR2 SYGVNS. V lost 4 bases, J lost 2 bases, and 12 bases lay in between. The CDR3 has 15 residues.

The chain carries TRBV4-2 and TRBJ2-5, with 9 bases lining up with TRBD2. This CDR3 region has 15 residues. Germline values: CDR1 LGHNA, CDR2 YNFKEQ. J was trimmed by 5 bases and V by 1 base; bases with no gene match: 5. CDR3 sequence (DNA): TGTGCCAGCAGCCAAGCCGGCGGGGGGGCGGAGACCCAGTACTTC. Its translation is CASSQAGGGAETQYF.

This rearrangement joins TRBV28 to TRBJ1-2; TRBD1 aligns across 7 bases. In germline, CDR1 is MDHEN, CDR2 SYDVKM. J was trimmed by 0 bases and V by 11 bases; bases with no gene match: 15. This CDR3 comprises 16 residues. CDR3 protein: CACATRGGGPNYGYTF. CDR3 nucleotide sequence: TGTGCCTGCGCCACCAGAGGAGGGGGCCCTAACTATGGCTACACCTTC.

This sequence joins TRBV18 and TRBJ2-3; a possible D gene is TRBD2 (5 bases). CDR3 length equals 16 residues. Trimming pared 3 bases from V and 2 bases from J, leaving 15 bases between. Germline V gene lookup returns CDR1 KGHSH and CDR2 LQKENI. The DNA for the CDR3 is TGTGCCAGCTCACCCCAACAAGCGGATAACACAGATACGCAGTATTTT. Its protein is CASSPQQADNTDTQYF.

Here the CDR3 reads CASSEVVEQGRGIQYF. In DNA, the CDR3 is TGTGCCAGCAGTGAAGTTGTTGAACAGGGACGGGGCATTCAGTACTTC. The chain recombines TRBV6-1 with TRBJ2-4, with a possible D match to TRBD1 (6 bases). Trimming removed 1 base from V and 9 bases from J, with 19 bases in between. The germline CDR1 and CDR2 sequences are MNHNS and SASEGT. The CDR3 is made up of 16 amino acids.

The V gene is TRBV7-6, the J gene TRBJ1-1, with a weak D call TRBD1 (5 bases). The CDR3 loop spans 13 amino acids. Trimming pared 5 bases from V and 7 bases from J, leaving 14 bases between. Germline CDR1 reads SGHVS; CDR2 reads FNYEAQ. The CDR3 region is CASSHRADSEAFF. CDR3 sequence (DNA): TGTGCCAGCAGCCATAGAGCCGACAGTGAAGCTTTCTTT.

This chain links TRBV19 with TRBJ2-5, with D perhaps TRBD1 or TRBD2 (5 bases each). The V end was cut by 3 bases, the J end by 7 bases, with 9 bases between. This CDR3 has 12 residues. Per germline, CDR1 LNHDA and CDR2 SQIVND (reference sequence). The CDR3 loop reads CASSMQGATQYF. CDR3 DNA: TGTGCCAGTAGTATGCAGGGAGCGACCCAGTACTTC. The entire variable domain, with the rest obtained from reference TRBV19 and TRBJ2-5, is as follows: DGGITQSPKYLFRKEGQNVTLSCEQNLNHDAMYWYRQDPGQGLRLIYYSQIVNDFQKGDIAEGYSVSREKKESFPLTVTSAQKNPTAFYLCASSMQGATQYFGPGTRLLVL.

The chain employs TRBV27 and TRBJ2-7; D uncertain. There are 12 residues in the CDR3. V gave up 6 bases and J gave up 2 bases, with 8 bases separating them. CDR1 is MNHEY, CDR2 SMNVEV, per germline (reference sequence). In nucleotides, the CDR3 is TGTGCCAGCAGCCAGAGCGCCTACGAGCAGTACTTC. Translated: CASSQSAYEQYF.

Here the CDR3 DNA reads TGTGCCAGCTCACCGGGCGGAACTAACTATGGCTACACCTTC. Translated, it gives CASSPGGTNYGYTF. The V call is TRBV18, the J call TRBJ1-2; D unresolved. Germline V gene lookup returns CDR1 KGHSH and CDR2 LQKENI. The ends were cut back, 3 bases at V and 0 bases at J, with 8 bases in the middle. The CDR3 runs 14 residues.

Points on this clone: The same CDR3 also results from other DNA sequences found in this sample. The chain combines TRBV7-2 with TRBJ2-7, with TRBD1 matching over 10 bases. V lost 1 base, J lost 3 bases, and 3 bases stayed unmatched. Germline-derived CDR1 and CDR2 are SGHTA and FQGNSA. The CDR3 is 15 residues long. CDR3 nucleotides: TGTGCCAGCAGCTTAGTTGGACAGGGGGGCTACGAGCAGTACTTC. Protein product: CASSLVGQGGYEQYF.

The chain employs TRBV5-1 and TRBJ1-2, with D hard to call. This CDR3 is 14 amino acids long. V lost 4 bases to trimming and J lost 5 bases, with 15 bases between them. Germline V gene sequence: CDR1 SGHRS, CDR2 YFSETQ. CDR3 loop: CASSPTGVEYGYTF. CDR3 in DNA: TGCGCCAGCAGCCCCACCGGGGTCGAGTATGGCTACACCTTC.

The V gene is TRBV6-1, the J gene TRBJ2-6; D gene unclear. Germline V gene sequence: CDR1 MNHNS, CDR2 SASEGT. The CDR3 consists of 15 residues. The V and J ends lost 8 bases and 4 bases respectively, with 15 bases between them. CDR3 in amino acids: CASVLQLGGANVLTF. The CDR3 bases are TGTGCCAGCGTTCTCCAGCTTGGCGGGGCCAACGTCCTGACTTTC.

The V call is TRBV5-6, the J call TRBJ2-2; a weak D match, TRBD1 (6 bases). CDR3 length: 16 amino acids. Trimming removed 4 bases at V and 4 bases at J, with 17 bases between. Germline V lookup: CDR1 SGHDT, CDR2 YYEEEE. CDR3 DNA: TGTGCCAGCAGCCTCTTAGGCAGGGGAGCCACCGGGGAGCTGTTTTTT. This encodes CASSLLGRGATGELFF.